Below, 20 T cell receptor beta chains from the same sample are listed, as sequenced in a study of blood T cell repertoires in COVID-19. Profiled with immunoSEQ multiplex PCR; TCRdb holds only in-frame clones, not every one. The sample has 150,000 to 200,000 clones, about 78% seen once. The specimen was PBMCs or T cells enriched from blood (not recorded which). All receptors come from a woman in her fifties or sixties who had recovered from COVID-19.

The chain recombines TRBV18 with TRBJ2-7, with D possibly being TRBD1 (6 bases). The DNA end is more similar to TRBJ2-1, so the J call may be wrong. The CDR3 length is 15 residues. Per the germline V gene, CDR1 is KGHSH and CDR2 is LQKENI. The CDR3 reads CASSPERTVYNEQFF. The DNA of the CDR3 is TGTGCCAGCTCACCGGAACGGACAGTATACAATGAGCAGTTCTTC.

The CDR3 sequence: CASSLTVANEKLFF. DNA of the CDR3: TGTGCCAGCAGCTTGACAGTTGCCAATGAAAAACTGTTTTTT. The chain is built from TRBV5-5 and TRBJ1-4; D not resolved. V was shortened by 1 base and J by 5 bases, with 9 bases between the two germline ends. This CDR3 comprises 14 residues. CDR1 and CDR2 from the germline V gene are SGHKS and YYEKEE (reference sequence).

The rearrangement links TRBV4-2 to TRBJ2-2; D uncertain. Trimming shortened V by 0 bases and J by 4 bases, and 6 bases separated the two germline ends. The CDR3 is 14 amino acids. Germline CDR1 and CDR2: LGHNA and YNFKEQ. CDR3 DNA: TGTGCCAGCAGCCAAGATACAACCACCGGGGAGCTGTTTTTT. As protein: CASSQDTTTGELFF.

The rearrangement links TRBV9 to TRBJ1-6; 9 bases agree with TRBD1. The length of the CDR3 is 14 residues. Trimming at V came to 4 bases and at J to 8 bases, leaving 4 bases not matched to a gene. Germline loops: CDR1 SGDLS, CDR2 YYNGEE. The CDR3 region has the DNA TGTGCCAGCAGCCGGACAGGGGCGGATTCACCCCTCCACTTT. Its protein is CASSRTGADSPLHF.

This clone was seen only a few times. The chain recombines TRBV30 with TRBJ2-5; TRBD1 matches at 9 bases. Germline V CDR1 and CDR2: GTSNPN, SVGIG (reference sequence). V was clipped by 0 bases and J by 8 bases; unmatched bases: 4. The CDR3 has 13 amino acids. The CDR3 region is CAWSVQGAPTQYF. The CDR3 DNA follows: TGTGCCTGGAGTGTACAGGGGGCCCCAACCCAGTACTTC. Drawing the rest from reference TRBV30 and TRBJ2-5, the complete variable domain is SQTIHQWPATLVQPVGSPLSLECTVEGTSNPNLYWYRQAAGRGLQLLFYSVGIGQISSEVPQNLSASRPQDRQFILSSKKLLLSDSGFYLCAWSVQGAPTQYFGPGTRLLVL.

The CDR3 reads CASSVGTDRSNQPQHF. The CDR3 region has the DNA TGTGCCAGCAGCGTAGGGACAGACCGTAGCAATCAGCCCCAGCATTTT. The rearrangement joins TRBV7-2 to TRBJ1-5, with TRBD1 identical over 7 bases. J was trimmed by 0 bases and V by 5 bases; bases with no gene match: 7. This CDR3 has 16 amino acids. Germline CDR1 SGHTA, CDR2 FQGNSA.

The chain recombines TRBV2 with TRBJ2-2; 7 bases match TRBD1. V shed 9 bases, J shed 2 bases, and the junction held 6 bases outside the gene matches. Germline-derived CDR1 and CDR2 are SNHLY and FYNNEI. This CDR3 contains 14 residues. The chain's CDR3 is CASTGTVNTGELFF. CDR3 DNA: TGTGCCAGTACCGGGACAGTTAACACCGGGGAGCTGTTTTTT.

This clone showed up just once. V usage is TRBV19 and J usage is TRBJ1-3, with D possibly matching TRBD1 (5 bases). This CDR3 is 15 amino acids long. Trimming shortened V by 3 bases and J by 0 bases, and 9 bases separated the two germline ends. Germline CDR1 LNHDA, CDR2 SQIVND (reference sequence). CDR3 coding DNA: TGTGCCAGTAGTATTTGGGGCAACTCTGGAAACACCATATATTTT. This encodes CASSIWGNSGNTIYF.

The chain combines TRBV2 with TRBJ2-7; D might be TRBD1 (6 bases). The CDR3 is 13 amino acids. The V and J ends lost 11 bases and 2 bases respectively, with 16 bases between them. Germline values: CDR1 SNHLY, CDR2 FYNNEI. As DNA, the CDR3 is TGTGCCGGATATCGGGACATTACCTACGAGCAGTACTTC. Its protein is CAGYRDITYEQYF.

CDR3 sequence (DNA): TGTGCCAGCAGTTATAGCGAGAGCGGCTCCTACGAGCAGTACTTC. It encodes CASSYSESGSYEQYF. The chain combines TRBV6-5 with TRBJ2-7; D may be TRBD2 (5 bases). The germline V and J ends were trimmed by 3 bases and 0 bases, with 12 bases remaining between them. CDR3 size: 15 residues. The V gene's germline CDR1 is MNHEY and CDR2 SVGAGI.

The chain employs TRBV7-9 and TRBJ1-1; perhaps TRBD1 as D (5 bases). Trimming removed 5 bases at V and 7 bases at J, with 11 bases between. The germline V gene has CDR1 SEHNR and CDR2 FQNEAQ (reference sequence). The CDR3 runs to 12 residues. The CDR3 nucleotides are TGTGCCAGCAGCCCTGACAGTTATGAAGCTTTCTTT. Encoded protein: CASSPDSYEAFF.

This chain uses TRBV20-1 with TRBJ2-5; D is unresolved. This CDR3 spans 10 amino acids. Per the germline V gene, CDR1 is DFQATT and CDR2 is SNEGSKA (reference sequence). The ends were cut back, 4 bases at V and 5 bases at J, with 5 bases in the middle. For the CDR3, the DNA is TGCAGTGCTACCGAGGAGACCCAGTACTTC. The encoded protein is CSATEETQYF.

This sequence joins TRBV19 and TRBJ1-1; 9 bases are a match to TRBD1. Trimming took 6 bases from V and 1 from J; bases not matched to a gene: 6. The CDR3 is 15 residues long. Germline CDR1 and CDR2: LNHDA and SQIVND (reference sequence). The DNA for the CDR3 is TGTGCCAGTAGACAGGGGGCGATTAGGAACACTGAAGCTTTCTTT. Encoded protein: CASRQGAIRNTEAFF.

The chain has TRBV4-2 and TRBJ2-1; 9 nucleotides agree with TRBD2. Germline V gene sequence: CDR1 LGHNA, CDR2 YNFKEQ. The CDR3 has 18 amino acids. V lost 0 bases to trimming and J lost 8 bases; unmatched junction nucleotides: 14. CDR3 sequence: CASSQEITGAGTSYEQFF. CDR3 bases: TGTGCCAGCAGCCAAGAAATAACAGGGGCTGGGACTAGCTATGAGCAGTTCTTC.

This chain joins TRBV15 and TRBJ1-2, with D hard to call. CDR3 length: 15 residues. CDR1 and CDR2 from the germline V gene are LNHNV and YYDKDF (reference sequence). V was clipped by 0 bases and J by 4 bases, with 12 bases between them. The CDR3 DNA reads TGTGCCACCAGCAGAGATCAGGCAATAACCTATGGCTACACCTTC. Its translation is CATSRDQAITYGYTF.

The chain recombines TRBV30 with TRBJ2-5; a weak D match, TRBD2 (5 bases). The CDR3 loop spans 14 amino acids. Trimming cost V 5 bases and J 3 bases, with 16 bases left between them. Germline lookup yields CDR1 GTSNPN and CDR2 SVGIG (reference sequence). This chain's CDR3 is CAWGKRGAEETQYF. The CDR3 DNA is TGTGCCTGGGGCAAACGGGGAGCAGAAGAGACCCAGTACTTC.

As DNA, the CDR3 is TGCGCCAGCGGACCCATAGCGGGAGTGGATACGCAGTATTTT. Protein: CASGPIAGVDTQYF. The V and J genes are TRBV5-1 and TRBJ2-3; 9 nucleotides agree with TRBD2. V lost 7 bases to trimming and J lost 6 bases; unmatched junction nucleotides: 9. CDR3 length equals 14 residues. From germline, CDR1 is SGHRS and CDR2 YFSETQ.

The chain uses TRBV7-2 and TRBJ2-1; the D gene is possibly TRBD2 (6 bases). Deletions cut 4 bases from V and 7 bases from J, with 11 bases between. Germline CDR1 reads SGHTA; CDR2 reads FQGNSA. This CDR3 has 13 amino acids. The CDR3 is CASSSPGRNEQFF. CDR3 DNA: TGTGCCAGCAGCTCACCGGGGAGGAATGAGCAGTTCTTC.

This clone was picked up one time. The rearrangement links TRBV2 to TRBJ1-1; 7 bases line up with TRBD1. CDR3 length: 13 amino acids. Per the germline V gene, CDR1 is SNHLY and CDR2 is FYNNEI. Trimming took 4 bases from V and 10 from J; bases not matched to a gene: 9. Here the CDR3 reads CASSGMTGTLAFF. As DNA, the CDR3 is TGTGCCAGCAGTGGGATGACAGGGACCCTAGCTTTCTTT.

J is TRBJ2-3 and V is TRBV18; D uncertain. The CDR3 consists of 15 residues. Trimming stripped 3 bases from V and 0 bases from J, with 10 bases between. Germline assignment: CDR1 KGHSH and CDR2 LQKENI. CDR3 sequence reads: CASSPLVSSTDTQYF. CDR3 sequence (DNA): TGTGCCAGCTCACCTCTCGTATCTAGCACAGATACGCAGTATTTT.